Each of the 10 T cell receptor beta chains below was sequenced from the same sample in a study of graft-versus-host responses after intestinal transplantation. The method was immunoSEQ multiplex PCR; TCRdb's version includes in-frame clones alone and lacks a portion of them. The repertoire holds some 14,000 clones, roughly a third seen once, with 5.7% in the top ten. Sample: alloreactive CD4+ T cells from a mixed lymphocyte reaction culture, taken before intestinal transplant. Documented subset: CFSE-low proliferating T cells sorted from roughly 6-day pre-transplant mixed lymphocyte reaction (GvH or HvG direction). These receptors were obtained from a human patient who received an intestinal transplant.

This chain uses TRBV6-1 with TRBJ2-7; D gene uncertain. Trimming removed 6 bases from V and 2 bases from J, with 8 bases in between. The CDR3 is made up of 12 amino acids. Germline V gives CDR1 MNHNS, CDR2 SASEGT. The CDR3 sequence is CASREPAYEQYF. As DNA, the CDR3 is TGTGCCAGCAGAGAACCAGCCTACGAGCAGTACTTC.

This rearrangement joins TRBV6-5 to TRBJ1-3, with D perhaps matching TRBD1 (6 bases). Trimming took 5 bases from V and 2 from J, leaving 10 bases between them. Germline V gene data show CDR1 as MNHEY and CDR2 as SVGAGI. The CDR3 covers 14 residues. The CDR3: CASSVNRAGNTIYF. The CDR3 region has the DNA TGTGCCAGCAGTGTAAACAGGGCTGGAAACACCATATATTTT.

The chain has TRBV7-9 and TRBJ2-1, with 11 bases fitting TRBD2. Germline-derived CDR1 and CDR2 are SEHNR and FQNEAQ (reference sequence). With V trimmed by 2 bases and J by 1 base, 1 base remained unmatched. The CDR3 totals 16 residues. The CDR3: CASSLLAGGSYNEQFF. The DNA for the CDR3 is TGTGCCAGCAGCTTACTAGCGGGAGGTTCCTACAATGAGCAGTTCTTC.

This clone has just a few counts. The V call is TRBV5-4, the J call TRBJ2-7; 7 nucleotides agree with TRBD2. The germline V gene encodes CDR1 SGHNT and CDR2 YYREEE (reference sequence). The CDR3 has 17 residues. V lost 4 bases to trimming and J lost 2 bases; unmatched junction nucleotides: 15. CDR3 protein: CASSQATTAGRAYEQYF. The CDR3, as DNA: TGTGCCAGCAGCCAGGCCACGACAGCGGGACGGGCCTACGAGCAGTACTTC.

Remarks on this clone: At one end the junction does not follow the germline gene, possibly because of a read error. The chain combines TRBV5-1 with TRBJ2-5; either TRBD1 or TRBD2 may supply D (5 bases each). The CDR3 is 14 amino acids. Germline assignment: CDR1 SGHRS and CDR2 YFSETQ. This CDR3 reads CASSLGLAGETQYF. The CDR3 coding sequence is TGTGCCAGCAGCTTGGGGCTAGCTGGAGAGACCCAGTACTTC. The variable domain in full, completed from reference TRBV5-1 and TRBJ2-5, reads KAGVTQTPRYLIKTRGQQVTLSCSPISGHRSVSWYQQTPGQGLQFLFEYFSETQRNKGNFPGRFSGRQFSNSRSEMNVSTLELGDSALYLCASSLGLAGETQYFGPGTRLLVL.

CDR3 protein: CASSRILNEQFF. The CDR3 nucleotides are TGTGCCAGCAGCCGGATCCTGAATGAGCAGTTCTTC. The chain joins TRBV7-9 to TRBJ2-1, with D uncertain. Trimming stripped 5 bases from V and 7 bases from J, with 9 bases between. The CDR3 covers 12 residues. The germline CDR1 and CDR2 sequences are SEHNR and FQNEAQ (reference sequence).

Notes on this clone: A much larger clone differs from this one at a single base, so this may be a read error. This CDR3 is also generated by other DNA sequences in the sample. The chain has TRBV10-1 and TRBJ2-3, with TRBD2 matching over 12 bases. Germline V gene lookup returns CDR1 WNHNN and CDR2 SYGVQD (reference sequence). The ends lost 4 bases at V and 6 bases at J; junction bases unmatched: 5. The length of the CDR3 is 15 residues. This CDR3 reads CASSASGRAGDTQYF. CDR3 in DNA: TGCGCCAGCAGTGCTAGCGGGAGGGCTGGGGATACGCAGTATTTT.

Sample share makes this clone medium-sized. This sequence joins TRBV5-1 and TRBJ1-2; 7 nucleotides align to TRBD1. CDR1 is SGHRS, CDR2 YFSETQ, per germline. The junction had 8 bases not matched to a gene; V was cut back by 4 bases and J by 5 bases. The CDR3 sequence is 14 residues long. CDR3 region: CASSSHRGSYGYTF. The CDR3 DNA reads as TGCGCCAGCAGCAGCCACAGGGGTTCTTATGGCTACACCTTC.

J is TRBJ2-7 and V is TRBV6-5; D gene ambiguous. Germline CDR1 reads MNHEY; CDR2 reads SVGAGI. This CDR3 is 15 amino acids long. Trimming cost V 0 bases and J 1 base, with 10 bases left between them. This CDR3 is CASSYSGLDSYEQYF. CDR3 nucleotides: TGTGCCAGCAGTTACTCTGGATTGGATTCCTACGAGCAGTACTTC.

The chain is built from TRBV18 and TRBJ1-2; D call uncertain. There are 12 residues in the CDR3. V gave up 3 bases and J gave up 6 bases, with 8 bases separating them. Germline V gives CDR1 KGHSH, CDR2 LQKENI. DNA of the CDR3: TGTGCCAGCTCACCCTACGAGAATGGCTACACCTTC. The encoded protein is CASSPYENGYTF.